This TCR beta chain was captured by sequencing in a study of control samples from healthy donors and cancer patients. This CDR3 spans 16 amino acids. The V segment lost 2 bases and the J segment 6 bases; nucleotides outside the gene matches: 10. CDR1 is LNHDA and CDR2 is SQIVND in the germline V gene (reference sequence). Clones were sequenced by immunoSEQ multiplex PCR, and TCRdb holds only the in-frame ones, with some missing. The sample shows tens of thousands of clones, 88% of them seen only once. The receptor comes from a woman in her 70s in good health. Material for sequencing was blood. This chain joins TRBV19 and TRBJ2-1, with 7 bases fitting TRBD2. The CDR3, as DNA: TGTGCCAGTAGTATATATCGCGGGAGTCCCCTCAATGAGCAGTTCTTC. Encoded protein: CASSIYRGSPLNEQFF.